The T cell receptor (beta chain) under discussion was sequenced for a study of radiotherapy plus CTLA-4 blockade in lung cancer. This clone was observed a handful of times. TCRdb's table, derived via immunoSEQ multiplex PCR, lists solely in-frame clones and lacks some. The sample consists of about 68,000 clones, less than 80% of them appearing once. The clonotype comes from a human donor with non-small cell lung cancer who had a complete response to radiotherapy plus ipilimumab. Source: peripheral blood, taken from a patient treated with radiotherapy plus ipilimumab.

The CDR3 region has the DNA TGTGCCCTCGGGGACCGAAGCTCTGGAAACACCATATATTTT. It encodes CALGDRSSGNTIYF. V and J are TRBV10-3 and TRBJ1-3; possible D gene TRBD1, 5 bases. Germline V gene lookup returns CDR1 ENHRY and CDR2 SYGVKD. This CDR3 has 14 residues. The V end was cut by 11 bases, the J end by 0 bases, with 14 bases between.